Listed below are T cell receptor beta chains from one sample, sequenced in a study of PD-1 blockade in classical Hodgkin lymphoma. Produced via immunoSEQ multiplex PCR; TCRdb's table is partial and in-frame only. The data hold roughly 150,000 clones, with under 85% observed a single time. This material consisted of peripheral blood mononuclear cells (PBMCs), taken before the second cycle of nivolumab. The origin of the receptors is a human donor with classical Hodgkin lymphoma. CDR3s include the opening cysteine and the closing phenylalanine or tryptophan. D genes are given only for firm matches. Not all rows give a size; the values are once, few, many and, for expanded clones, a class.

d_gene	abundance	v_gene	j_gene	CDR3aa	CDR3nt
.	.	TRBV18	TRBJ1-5	CASSLDRGYSNQPQHF	TGTGCCAGCTCTTTGGACAGAGGTTATAGCAATCAGCCCCAGCATTTT
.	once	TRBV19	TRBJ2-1	CASSHTEYNEQFF	TGTGCCAGTAGTCATACAGAATACAATGAGCAGTTCTTC
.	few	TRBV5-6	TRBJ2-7	CASSPNRDAYEQYF	TGTGCCAGCAGCCCCAACCGGGACGCCTACGAGCAGTACTTC
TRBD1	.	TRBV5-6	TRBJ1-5	CASSLAGGAGQPQHF	TGTGCCAGCAGCTTGGCAGGGGGCGCGGGGCAGCCCCAGCATTTT
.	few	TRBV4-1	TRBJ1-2	CASSQDLQGYTF	TGCGCCAGCAGCCAAGACTTACAGGGCTACACCTTC
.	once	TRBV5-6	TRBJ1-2	CASSLPRGGNYGYTF	TGTGCCAGCAGCCTCCCAAGGGGCGGAAACTATGGCTACACCTTC
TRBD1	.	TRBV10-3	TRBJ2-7	CAISEWDRSEQYF	TGTGCCATCAGTGAGTGGGACAGATCCGAGCAGTACTTC
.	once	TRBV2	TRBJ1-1	CASTLEGGTEAFF	TGTGCCAGCACCCTGGAGGGCGGCACTGAAGCTTTCTTT
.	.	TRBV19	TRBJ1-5	CASSIGLLQPQHF	TGTGCCAGTAGTATAGGCTTGCTTCAGCCCCAGCATTTT
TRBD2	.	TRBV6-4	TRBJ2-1	CASSRLASSYNEQFF	TGTGCCAGCAGTAGACTAGCAAGCTCCTACAATGAGCAGTTCTTC
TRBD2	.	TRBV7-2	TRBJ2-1	CASSLSSGGSRIF	TGTGCCAGCAGCTTGTCTAGCGGGGGGTCCAGGATCTTC
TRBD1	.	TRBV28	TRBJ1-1	CASSFTLTGRFNTEAFF	TGTGCCAGCAGTTTTACACTGACAGGGAGGTTCAACACTGAAGCTTTCTTT
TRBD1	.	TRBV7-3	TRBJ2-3	CASSLISGGGTDTQYF	TGTGCCAGCAGCTTAATATCAGGGGGAGGCACAGATACGCAGTATTTT
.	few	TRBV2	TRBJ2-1	CASSEMAGDGDEQFF	TGTGCCAGCAGTGAAATGGCAGGGGACGGGGATGAGCAGTTCTTC
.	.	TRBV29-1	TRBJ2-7	CSVGVRSYEQYF	TGCAGCGTTGGTGTCAGGTCCTACGAGCAGTACTTC
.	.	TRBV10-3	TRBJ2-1	CAIRGANEQFF	TGTGCCATCAGAGGGGCCAATGAGCAGTTCTTC
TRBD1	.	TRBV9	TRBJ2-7	CASSVDFRDRGLGEQYF	TGTGCCAGCAGCGTAGACTTCCGGGACAGGGGGCTGGGTGAGCAGTACTTC
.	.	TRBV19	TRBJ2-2	CASSKQGANTGELFF	TGTGCCAGTAGTAAACAGGGCGCGAACACCGGGGAGCTGTTTTTT
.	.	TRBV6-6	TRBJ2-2	CASRPGHITGELFF	TGTGCCAGCAGACCGGGACATATCACCGGGGAGCTGTTTTTT
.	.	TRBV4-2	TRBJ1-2	CASSQDSVAYGYTF	TGTGCCAGCAGCCAAGACTCGGTTGCCTATGGCTACACCTTC
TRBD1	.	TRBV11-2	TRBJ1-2	CASSLDRLGGSSYGYTF	TGTGCCAGCAGCTTAGATCGCTTAGGGGGCTCCAGCTATGGCTACACCTTC
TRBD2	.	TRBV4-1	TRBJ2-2	CASSQEWAGVYTGELFF	TGCGCCAGCAGCCAAGAATGGGCGGGAGTCTACACCGGGGAGCTGTTTTTT
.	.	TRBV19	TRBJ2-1	CASSRGTYNEQFF	TGTGCCAGTAGTAGGGGGACTTACAATGAGCAGTTCTTC
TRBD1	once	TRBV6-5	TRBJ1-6	CASSRQGPYSPLHF	TGTGCCAGCAGTCGACAGGGCCCATATTCACCCCTCCACTTT
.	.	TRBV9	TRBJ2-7	CASSAGQGPYEQYF	TGTGCCAGCAGCGCTGGCCAGGGACCCTACGAGCAGTACTTC
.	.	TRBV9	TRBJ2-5	CASSVDGGYETQYF	TGTGCCAGCAGCGTAGACGGGGGCTACGAGACCCAGTACTTC
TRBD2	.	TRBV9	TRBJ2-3	CASSVVGGGVDTQYF	TGTGCCAGCAGCGTCGTAGGCGGGGGGGTGGATACGCAGTATTTT
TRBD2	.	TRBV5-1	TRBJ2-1	CASSSGRVAGDNEQFF	TGCGCCAGCAGCTCGGGAAGAGTAGCGGGAGACAATGAGCAGTTCTTC
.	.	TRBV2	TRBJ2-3	CASSEGWPGTDTQYF	TGTGCCAGCAGTGAAGGGTGGCCTGGCACAGATACGCAGTATTTT
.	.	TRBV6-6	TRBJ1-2	CASRFNRNYGYTF	TGTGCCAGCAGATTCAACAGGAACTATGGCTACACCTTC
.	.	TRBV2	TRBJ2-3	CASSEVTTDTQYF	TGTGCCAGCAGTGAAGTCACCACAGATACGCAGTATTTT
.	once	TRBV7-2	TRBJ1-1	CASSFREVTEAFF	TGTGCCAGCAGCTTCAGGGAGGTCACTGAAGCTTTCTTT
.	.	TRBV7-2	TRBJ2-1	CASSLDRTYNEQFF	TGTGCCAGCAGCTTAGATAGGACGTACAATGAGCAGTTCTTC
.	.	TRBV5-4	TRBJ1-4	CASSLGSDNEKLFF	TGTGCCAGCAGCTTAGGATCGGATAATGAAAAACTGTTTTTT
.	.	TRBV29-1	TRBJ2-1	CSTRQTQVPNMQFF	TGCAGCACGCGACAGACACAGGTTCCGAATATGCAGTTCTTC
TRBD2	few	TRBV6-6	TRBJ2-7	CASSYLFDSGAYF	TGTGCCAGCAGTTACCTCTTCGATAGCGGGGCGTACTTC
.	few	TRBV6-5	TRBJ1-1	CASSPRTANTEAFF	TGTGCCAGCAGTCCTCGGACAGCTAACACTGAAGCTTTCTTT
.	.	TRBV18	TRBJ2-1	CASSPQGSGEQFF	TGTGCCAGCTCACCCCAGGGCAGCGGTGAGCAGTTCTTC
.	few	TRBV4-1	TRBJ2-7	CASSQEGVGEQYF	TGCGCCAGCAGCCAAGAGGGGGTGGGGGAGCAGTACTTC
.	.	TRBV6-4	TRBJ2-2	CASSRTGTNTGELFF	TGTGCCAGCAGCCGGACTGGAACGAACACCGGGGAGCTGTTTTTT
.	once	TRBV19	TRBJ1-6	CASSEGSSYNSPLHF	TGTGCCAGTAGTGAGGGGAGCTCCTATAATTCACCCCTCCACTTT
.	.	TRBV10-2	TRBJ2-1	CASSEGVPGNEQFF	TGCGCCAGCAGTGAAGGCGTCCCGGGCAATGAGCAGTTCTTC
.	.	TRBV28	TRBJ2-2	CASNTLRGGAGELFF	TGTGCCAGCAACACACTCAGGGGTGGGGCCGGGGAGCTGTTTTTT
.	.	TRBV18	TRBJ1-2	CASSPPAGSPYGYTF	TGTGCCAGCTCACCACCGGCAGGCTCCCCCTATGGCTACACCTTC
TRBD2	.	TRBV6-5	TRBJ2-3	CASSTRLALYF	TGTGCCAGCAGTACCCGACTAGCACTCTATTTT
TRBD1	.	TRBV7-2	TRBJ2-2	CASSLDRVDGELFF	TGTGCCAGCAGCTTGGACAGGGTGGACGGGGAGCTGTTTTTT
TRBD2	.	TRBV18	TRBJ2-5	CASSVAGVGETQYF	TGTGCCAGCTCAGTAGCGGGAGTAGGAGAGACCCAGTACTTC
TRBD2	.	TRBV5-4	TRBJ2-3	CASSFGTSGGIAQYF	TGTGCCAGCAGCTTCGGGACTAGCGGGGGTATCGCGCAGTATTTT
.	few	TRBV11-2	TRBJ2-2	CASSSHGTFTGELFF	TGTGCCAGCAGCTCTCACGGGACATTCACCGGGGAGCTGTTTTTT
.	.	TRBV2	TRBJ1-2	CASSFEGDGYTF	TGTGCCAGCTCATTCGAGGGAGATGGCTACACCTTC
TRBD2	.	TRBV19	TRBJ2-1	CASSIAGGLAGLNEQFF	TGTGCCAGTAGTATAGCGGGGGGACTAGCGGGACTCAATGAGCAGTTCTTC
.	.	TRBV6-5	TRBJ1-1	CASSFYKNTEAFF	TGTGCCAGCAGTTTCTACAAGAACACTGAAGCTTTCTTT
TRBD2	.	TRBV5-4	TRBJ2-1	CASSLLGGPSLYNEQFF	TGTGCCAGCAGCTTGCTGGGAGGGCCGTCCCTATACAATGAGCAGTTCTTC
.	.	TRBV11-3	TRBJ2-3	CASSSYGGQSTDTQYF	TGTGCCAGCAGCTCGTACGGGGGGCAAAGCACAGATACGCAGTATTTT